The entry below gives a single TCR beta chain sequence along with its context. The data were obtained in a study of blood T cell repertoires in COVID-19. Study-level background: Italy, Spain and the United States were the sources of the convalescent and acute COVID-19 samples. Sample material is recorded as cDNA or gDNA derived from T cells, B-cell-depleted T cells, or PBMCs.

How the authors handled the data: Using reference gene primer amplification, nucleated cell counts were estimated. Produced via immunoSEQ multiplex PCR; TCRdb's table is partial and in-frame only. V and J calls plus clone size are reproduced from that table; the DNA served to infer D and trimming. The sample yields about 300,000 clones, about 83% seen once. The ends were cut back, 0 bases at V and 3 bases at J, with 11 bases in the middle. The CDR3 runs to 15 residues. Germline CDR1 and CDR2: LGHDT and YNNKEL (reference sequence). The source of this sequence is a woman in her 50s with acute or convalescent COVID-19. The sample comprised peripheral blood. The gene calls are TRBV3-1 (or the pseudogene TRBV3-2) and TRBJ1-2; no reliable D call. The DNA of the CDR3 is TGTGCCAGCAGCCAAGACGGAGATCAATACTATGGCTACACCTTC. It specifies CASSQDGDQYYGYTF.